The clone carrying this TCR beta chain has only a few counts. The primer mix had 60 Vbeta and 13 Jbeta primers. Measured with immunoSEQ multiplex PCR; TCRdb has only the in-frame clones, and not every one. Of about 200,000 clones in the sample, about 13% were seen once. The sample is drawn from a study of cytomegalovirus exposure and HLA in healthy donors. Unmatched junction bases numbered 6, after V lost 5 bases and J lost 7 bases. CDR3 length equals 13 residues. Germline V gives CDR1 SGHDT, CDR2 YYEEEE. The rearrangement links TRBV5-6 to TRBJ2-3; 8 bases agree with TRBD1. The sample consisted of PBMCs. This clonotype originated in a man aged 45-65 years in good health and CMV-seropositive. The chain's CDR3 is CASRGDRGYTQYF. The CDR3, as DNA: TGTGCCAGCAGAGGCGACAGGGGATATACGCAGTATTTT.